Sequencing of this T cell receptor (beta chain) was carried out in a study of beta chain features in type 1 diabetes. Study-wide results and limits: Type 1 diabetes patients had moderately but significantly shorter TCRB CDR3s in all four CD4+ subsets.

Expressed TCRB transcripts got sequenced, as all isolated RNA was reverse transcribed. Some clones are missing from TCRdb's copy, which holds only in-frame ones; the method was immunoSEQ multiplex PCR. The sample shows 300,000 or so clones, over 7% of them seen only once. Sorting of CD4+ naive, central memory, regulatory and stem cell-like memory cells was performed via CD45RO/CCR7/CD25/CD127/CD95/CD27. The CDR3 is 14 amino acids. Looked up from germline, CDR1 is KGHSH and CDR2 is LQKENI. The J segment lost 1 base and the V segment lost 4 bases, leaving 2 bases of the junction unmatched. A few counts support this clone. The target antigen is unknown. Other DNA sequences in this specimen translate into the identical CDR3.

This chain uses TRBV18 with TRBJ1-1, with 8 bases identical to TRBD1. This clonotype was obtained from a man younger than 45 with type 1 diabetes. The material sequenced was central memory CD4+ T cells from blood. The chain's CDR3 is CASSLGQGNTEAFF. The CDR3 DNA sequence: TGTGCCAGCTCACTCGGACAGGGGAACACTGAAGCTTTCTTT.